The 9 T cell receptor beta chains listed next were all sequenced from one sample in a study of T cells in Graves' hyperthyroidism and ophthalmopathy. TCR beta CDR3 sequences were amplified from RNA transcripts. With the HTBI primer set, the TCR CDR3 went through a first round of RT-PCR. TCRdb re-analysed the multiplex PCR reads in MiXCR, keeping a single row per CDR3 protein. The sample includes hundreds of thousands of distinct CDR3 sequences, approximately 15% seen only once; the top ten take about 3.9%. Sequenced material: blood. The receptors shown here come from a woman in her thirties or forties with Graves' ophthalmopathy.

V usage is TRBV7-9 and J usage is TRBJ2-5; no clear D. CDR1 and CDR2 (germline): SEHNR, FQNEAQ (reference sequence). The CDR3 spans 15 residues. V gave up 4 bases and J gave up 2 bases, with 14 bases separating them. This chain's CDR3 is CASSSIRQDQETQYF. The CDR3 DNA sequence: TGTGCCAGCAGCTCCATAAGGCAGGATCAAGAGACCCAGTACTTC.

The rearrangement uses TRBV20-1 and TRBJ2-7; D is undetermined. V was cut by 1 base and J by 2 bases, with 15 bases left in between. Per germline, CDR1 DFQATT and CDR2 SNEGSKA (reference sequence). The CDR3 covers 15 residues. The DNA of the CDR3 is TGCAGTGCTAGAGGAAAGGGTTTGCGGCCCTACGAGCAGTACTTC. It encodes CSARGKGLRPYEQYF.

In the case of this clonotype: A read error may explain this, as a much larger clone is one base away. The rearrangement uses TRBV19 and TRBJ1-1; no definite D call. Trimming took 1 base from V and 5 from J, leaving 2 bases between them. The CDR3 length is 11 residues. CDR1 is LNHDA and CDR2 is SQIVND in the germline V gene (reference sequence). The CDR3 region is CASSIATEAFF. The CDR3 coding sequence is TGTGCCAGTAGTATAGCTACTGAAGCTTTCTTT.

This clonotype was recorded at least ten times. The genes are TRBV7-2 and TRBJ2-5; D is undetermined. Per the germline V gene, CDR1 is SGHTA and CDR2 is FQGNSA. The CDR3 length is 14 residues. The germline V and J ends were trimmed by 2 bases and 0 bases, with 7 bases remaining between them. CDR3 in DNA: TGTGCCAGCAGCTTATCAGGAAACCAAGAGACCCAGTACTTC. Translating it yields CASSLSGNQETQYF. The entire variable domain, with the rest obtained from reference TRBV7-2 and TRBJ2-5, is as follows: GAGVSQSPSNKVTEKGKDVELRCDPISGHTALYWYRQSLGQGLEFLIYFQGNSAPDKSGLPSDRFSAERTGGSVSTLTIQRTQQEDSAVYLCASSLSGNQETQYFGPGTRLLVL.

The table lists this clonotype with a few counts. The V and J genes are TRBV2 and TRBJ2-2; TRBD2 matches 12 bases. Germline-derived CDR1 and CDR2 are SNHLY and FYNNEI. The trim removed 6 bases at V and 5 bases at J, leaving 13 bases unmatched. The length of the CDR3 is 18 residues. The CDR3 here is CASRSGTSGQKVTGELFF. The CDR3 DNA reads TGTGCCAGCAGGTCAGGGACTAGCGGGCAGAAGGTTACCGGGGAGCTGTTTTTT.

This clonotype came up many times. The chain recombines TRBV6-1 with TRBJ2-7; TRBD2 matches at 9 bases. With 3 bases clipped from V and 4 bases from J, the junction kept 4 bases outside the gene matches. In germline, CDR1 is MNHNS, CDR2 SASEGT. The CDR3 is made up of 14 amino acids. The CDR3 DNA sequence: TGTGCCAGCAGTGAGGTGCTAGCGGGATACGAGCAGTACTTC. Its translation is CASSEVLAGYEQYF.

This clonotype came up many times. The V call is TRBV2, the J call TRBJ2-2; D tentatively fits TRBD1 or TRBD2 (5 bases each). The CDR3 runs 16 residues. Germline V gives CDR1 SNHLY, CDR2 FYNNEI. Trimming took 6 bases from V and 2 from J, leaving 16 bases between them. Here the CDR3 DNA reads TGTGCCAGCAGCCGAACCGGGACCCATAACACCGGGGAGCTGTTTTTT. Residues: CASSRTGTHNTGELFF.

This clonotype was picked up many times. CDR3 coding DNA: TGTGCCAGCAGTTACAGGGAAGAGACCCAGTACTTC. It yields the protein CASSYREETQYF. This chain links TRBV7-9 with TRBJ2-5; perhaps TRBD1 as D (6 bases). This CDR3 contains 12 residues. The V gene lost 6 bases and the J gene lost 3 bases, with 8 bases spanning the gap. Per germline, CDR1 SEHNR and CDR2 FQNEAQ (reference sequence).

This clonotype was found many times. J is TRBJ2-7 and V is TRBV9; TRBD2 matches 13 bases. The CDR3 has 14 amino acids. Per germline, CDR1 SGDLS and CDR2 YYNGEE. V lost 3 bases, J lost 6 bases, and 3 bases stayed unmatched. The CDR3 sequence: CASSETSGRPEQYF. CDR3 nucleotides: TGTGCCAGCAGCGAGACTAGCGGGAGGCCCGAGCAGTACTTC.